The source of this T cell receptor beta chain is a study of long-term antiretroviral therapy in people with HIV. The ends lost 0 bases at V and 4 bases at J; junction bases unmatched: 4. The length of the CDR3 is 15 residues. Germline V gene lookup returns CDR1 SGHTS and CDR2 YDEGEE. Investigators performed immunoSEQ version v3.0 at survey level. The table came from immunoSEQ multiplex PCR; TCRdb's copy has only in-frame clones and leaves some out. This table holds around 28,000 clones, roughly 84% found once. This chain uses TRBV5-8 with TRBJ1-5, with TRBD1 matching 7 bases. The specimen was unsorted PBMCs, collected 0.8 years after starting antiretroviral therapy. This clonotype originated in a woman in her thirties with HIV. CDR3 protein: CASSLGTGPNQPQHF. Written as DNA, the CDR3 is TGTGCCAGCAGCTTGGGGACAGGACCAAATCAGCCCCAGCATTTT.